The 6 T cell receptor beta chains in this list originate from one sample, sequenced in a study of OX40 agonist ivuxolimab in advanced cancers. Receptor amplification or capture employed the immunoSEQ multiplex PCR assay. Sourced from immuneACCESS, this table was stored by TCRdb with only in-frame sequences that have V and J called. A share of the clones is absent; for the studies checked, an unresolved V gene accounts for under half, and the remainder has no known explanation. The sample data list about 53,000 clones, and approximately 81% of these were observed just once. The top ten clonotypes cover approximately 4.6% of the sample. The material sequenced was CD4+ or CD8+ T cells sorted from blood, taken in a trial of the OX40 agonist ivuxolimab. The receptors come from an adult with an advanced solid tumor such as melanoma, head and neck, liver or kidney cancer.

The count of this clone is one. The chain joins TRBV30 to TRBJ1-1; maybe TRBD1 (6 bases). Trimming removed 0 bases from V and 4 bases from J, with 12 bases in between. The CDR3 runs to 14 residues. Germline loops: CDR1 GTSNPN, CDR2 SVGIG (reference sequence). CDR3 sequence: CAWSVTQGSTEAFF. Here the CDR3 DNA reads TGTGCCTGGAGTGTAACTCAGGGGAGCACTGAAGCTTTCTTT.

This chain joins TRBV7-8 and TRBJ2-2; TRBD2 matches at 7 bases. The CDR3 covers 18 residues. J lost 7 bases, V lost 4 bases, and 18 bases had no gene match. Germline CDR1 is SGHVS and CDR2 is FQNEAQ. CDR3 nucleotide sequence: TGTGCCAGCAGCTCCGGGGACTACCCGGGGGTCTTCCACGGGGAGCTGTTTTTT. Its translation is CASSSGDYPGVFHGELFF.

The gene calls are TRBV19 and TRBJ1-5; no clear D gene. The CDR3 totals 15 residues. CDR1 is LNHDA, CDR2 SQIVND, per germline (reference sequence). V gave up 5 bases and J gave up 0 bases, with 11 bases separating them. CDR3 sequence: CASSSSPYSNQPQHF. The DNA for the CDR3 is TGTGCCAGTAGTTCTTCCCCGTATAGCAATCAGCCCCAGCATTTT.

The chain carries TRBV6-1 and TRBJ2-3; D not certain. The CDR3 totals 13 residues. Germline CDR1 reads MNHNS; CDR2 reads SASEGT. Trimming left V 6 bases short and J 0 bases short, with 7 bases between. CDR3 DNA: TGTGCCAGCAGAGGAACTAGCACAGATACGCAGTATTTT. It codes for CASRGTSTDTQYF.

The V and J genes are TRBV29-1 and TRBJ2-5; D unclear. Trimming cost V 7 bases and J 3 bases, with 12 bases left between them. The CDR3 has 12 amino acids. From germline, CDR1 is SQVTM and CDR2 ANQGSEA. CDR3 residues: CSAFVGEETQYF. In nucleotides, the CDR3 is TGCAGCGCCTTTGTAGGAGAAGAGACCCAGTACTTC. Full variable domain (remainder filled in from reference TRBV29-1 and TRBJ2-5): SAVISQKPSRDICQRGTSLTIQCQVDSQVTMMFWYRQQPGQSLTLIATANQGSEATYESGFVIDKFPISRPNLTFSTLTVSNMSPEDSSIYLCSAFVGEETQYFGPGTRLLVL.

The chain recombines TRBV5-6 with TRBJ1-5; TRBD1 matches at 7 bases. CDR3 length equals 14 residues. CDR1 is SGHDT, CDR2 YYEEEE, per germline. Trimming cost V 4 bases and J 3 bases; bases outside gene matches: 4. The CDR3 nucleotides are TGTGCCAGCAGCCAGGGACAGATCAATCAGCCCCAGCATTTT. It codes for CASSQGQINQPQHF.